This TCR beta chain came from a study of blood T cell repertoires in COVID-19. Study-level background: Both acute and convalescent COVID-19 samples were obtained from the United States, Italy and Spain. PBMCs, B-cell-depleted T cells, or T cells were the source of the cDNA or gDNA that made up the material.

In the original processing: Scientists estimated how many nucleated cells there were by amplifying reference gene primers. Data came from immunoSEQ multiplex PCR; TCRdb stores just in-frame clones and leaves some out. The DNA was the basis for D and trimming; V, J and clone size are from that table. The table records over 120,000 clones, around 83% of them present only once. This clone was detected only a few times. V dropped 5 bases and J dropped 3; count of bases not matched to a gene: 4. Germline V gives CDR1 SGHVS, CDR2 FQNEAQ. The length of the CDR3 is 13 residues. The sequence was collected from a human donor with acute or convalescent COVID-19. The donor label of this sample is uncertain. Sequencing was carried out using peripheral blood. The gene calls are TRBV7-8 and TRBJ2-7, with 7 nucleotides matching TRBD2. CDR3 sequence reads: CASSRTRVYEQYF. The CDR3 coding sequence is TGTGCCAGCAGCCGGACTAGGGTCTACGAGCAGTACTTC.